These 2 T cell receptor beta chains originate from one sample sequenced in a study of CD8+ T cells in alopecia areata. Sequencing used cDNA as its template, made by extracting RNA and reverse transcribing it. The table came from immunoSEQ multiplex PCR; TCRdb's copy has only in-frame clones and leaves some out. The sample holds 89,000 or so clones, about 51% seen once. The sequencing sample was made of NKG2D-high CD8+ T cells sorted from blood. Receptors originate from a human donor with alopecia areata.

As to this clone: A much larger clone is a single base away; this may be a read error. CDR3 sequence (DNA): TGTGCCAGCAGCTTGGCCAGTGAGCAGTTCTTC. Translated: CASSLASEQFF. The chain employs TRBV5-6 and TRBJ2-1; D is unclear. The CDR3 contains 11 residues. CDR1 is SGHDT, CDR2 YYEEEE, per germline. V shed 0 bases and J shed 9 bases, with 4 bases lying between them.

This clone qualifies as medium-sized. The gene calls are TRBV28 and TRBJ1-3; the D is unclear. V lost 2 bases, J lost 4 bases, and 6 bases lay in between. The CDR3 is made up of 13 amino acids. The germline CDR1 and CDR2 sequences are MDHEN and SYDVKM. The CDR3 DNA sequence: TGTGCCAGCAGTTTACTTCAGGGAAACACCATATATTTT. It specifies CASSLLQGNTIYF.